One sample yielded the 10 T cell receptor beta chains listed below, sequenced in a study of cytomegalovirus exposure and HLA in healthy donors. The PCR ran on 60 Vbeta and 13 Jbeta primers. Produced via immunoSEQ multiplex PCR; TCRdb's table is partial and in-frame only. The top ten clones hold 3.1% of a sample with roughly 150,000 clones, around 75% of them seen once. The material sequenced was PBMCs. Receptors were obtained from a male donor in good health and CMV-seronegative.

V usage is TRBV7-3 and J usage is TRBJ2-3, with 10 bases matching TRBD2. This CDR3 has 15 amino acids. Germline V CDR1 and CDR2: SGHTA, FQGTGA. V lost 4 bases and J lost 3; bases outside the gene matches: 4. The CDR3 reads CASSSAGGSTDTQYF. The CDR3 region has the DNA TGTGCCAGCAGCTCAGCGGGGGGGTCGACAGATACGCAGTATTTT.

This rearrangement joins TRBV11-2 to TRBJ2-1; 7 bases map to TRBD2. The CDR3 extends over 15 amino acids. The V and J ends lost 4 bases and 6 bases, in that order; junction bases with no gene match: 9. CDR1 is SGHAT and CDR2 is FQNNGV in the germline V gene. The CDR3 DNA reads TGTGCCAGCAGCTACCCGACGGGGAGGGTCAATGAGCAGTTCTTC. Amino acids: CASSYPTGRVNEQFF.

J is TRBJ2-4 and V is TRBV7-2, with a tentative D call TRBD2 (7 bases). The CDR3 is 16 amino acids. Deletions cut 5 bases from V and 7 bases from J, with 21 bases between. CDR1 is SGHTA and CDR2 is FQGNSA in the germline V gene. CDR3 in DNA: TGTGCCAGCAGCGCTAGTGGGGGGGGGCCGGTGAACATTCAGTACTTC. The encoded protein is CASSASGGGPVNIQYF.

This clone was observed once. The CDR3 bases are TGTGCCAGCAGGACACCAAGGGGGAGCTCCTACGAGCAGTACTTC. As protein: CASRTPRGSSYEQYF. V gene TRBV7-8 combines with J gene TRBJ2-7, with TRBD1 as a possible D gene (6 bases). The germline gives CDR1 SGHVS, CDR2 FQNEAQ. This CDR3 region has 15 residues. V was cut by 6 bases and J by 0 bases, with 15 bases left in between.

The chain combines TRBV5-1 with TRBJ1-5; no clear D gene. Germline CDR1 SGHRS, CDR2 YFSETQ. This CDR3 is 13 amino acids long. Trimming pared 1 base from V and 6 bases from J, leaving 8 bases between. The CDR3 sequence is CASSLTTSQPQHF. CDR3 sequence (DNA): TGCGCCAGCAGCTTGACAACTAGTCAGCCCCAGCATTTT.

The genes are TRBV7-9 and TRBJ2-3, with a weak D call TRBD1 (5 bases). Trimming took 5 bases from V and 2 from J, leaving 17 bases between them. This CDR3 is 16 amino acids long. CDR1 is SEHNR, CDR2 FQNEAQ, per germline (reference sequence). CDR3 nucleotide sequence: TGTGCCAGCAGCCGAGCGACAGCCCGTTTCACAGATACGCAGTATTTT. It encodes CASSRATARFTDTQYF.

This chain joins TRBV7-2 and TRBJ2-7, with D uncertain. CDR3 length: 13 residues. Germline V gene sequence: CDR1 SGHTA, CDR2 FQGNSA. Trimming stripped 6 bases from V and 4 bases from J, with 13 bases between. CDR3 sequence (DNA): TGTGCCAGCAGTTGGTCATCCCGGTACGAGCAGTACTTC. Translating gives CASSWSSRYEQYF.

The V and J genes are TRBV2 and TRBJ2-3; D is perhaps TRBD1 (6 bases). V gave up 4 bases and J gave up 6 bases, with 8 bases separating them. The CDR3 loop spans 12 amino acids. The V gene's germline CDR1 is SNHLY and CDR2 FYNNEI. CDR3 bases: TGTGCCAGCAGTGGAGACAGGGATACGCAGTATTTT. The encoded protein is CASSGDRDTQYF.

The gene calls are TRBV5-1 and TRBJ2-2, with D unresolved. Germline CDR1 reads SGHRS; CDR2 reads YFSETQ. CDR3 size: 16 residues. Between the trimmed V and J ends, which lost 4 bases and 0 bases, there was a span of 13 bases. The CDR3: CASSLAGDTNTGELFF. Here the CDR3 DNA reads TGCGCCAGCAGCCTGGCCGGTGATACGAACACCGGGGAGCTGTTTTTT.

The J gene is TRBJ2-7, the V gene TRBV4-1, with 7 bases fitting TRBD2. The CDR3 spans 18 residues. CDR1 and CDR2 (germline): MGHRA, YSYEKL. Unmatched junction bases numbered 12, after V lost 0 bases and J lost 1 base. CDR3 DNA sequence: TGCGCCAGCAGCCAAGAGTGGGGGGGTTCATCCAGGTCCTACGAGCAGTACTTC. Amino acid sequence: CASSQEWGGSSRSYEQYF.